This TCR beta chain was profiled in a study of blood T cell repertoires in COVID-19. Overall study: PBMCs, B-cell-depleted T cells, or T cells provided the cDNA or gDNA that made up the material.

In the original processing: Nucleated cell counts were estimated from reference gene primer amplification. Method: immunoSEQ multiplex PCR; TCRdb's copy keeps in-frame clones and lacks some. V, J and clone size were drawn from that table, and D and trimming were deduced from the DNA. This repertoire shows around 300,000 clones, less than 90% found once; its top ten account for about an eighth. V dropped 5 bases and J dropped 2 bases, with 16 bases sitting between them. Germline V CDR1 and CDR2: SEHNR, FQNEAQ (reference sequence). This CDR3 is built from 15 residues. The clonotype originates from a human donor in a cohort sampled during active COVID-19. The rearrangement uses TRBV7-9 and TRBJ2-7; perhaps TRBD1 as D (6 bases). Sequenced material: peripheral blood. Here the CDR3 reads CASSTYRDTAYEQYF. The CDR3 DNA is TGTGCCAGCAGCACTTACCGGGACACCGCCTACGAGCAGTACTTC.